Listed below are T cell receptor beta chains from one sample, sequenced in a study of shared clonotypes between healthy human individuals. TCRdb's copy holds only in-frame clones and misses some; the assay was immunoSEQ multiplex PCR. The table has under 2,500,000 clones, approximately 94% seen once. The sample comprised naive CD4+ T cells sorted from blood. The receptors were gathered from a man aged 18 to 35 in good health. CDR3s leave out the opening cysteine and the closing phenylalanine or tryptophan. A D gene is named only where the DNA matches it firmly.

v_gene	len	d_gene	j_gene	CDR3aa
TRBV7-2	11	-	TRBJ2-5	ASSLGAMETQY
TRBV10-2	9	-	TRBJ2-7	ASRPGTEQY
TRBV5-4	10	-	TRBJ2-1	ASSLWRNEQF
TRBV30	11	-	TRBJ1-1	AYHTGQNTEAF
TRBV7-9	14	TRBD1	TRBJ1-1	ASSPQRTGGLTEAF
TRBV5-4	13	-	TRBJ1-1	ASSVPQTSNTEAF
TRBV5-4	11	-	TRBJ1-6	ASSPEKNSPLH
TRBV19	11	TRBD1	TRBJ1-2	ASSMGQGVGYT
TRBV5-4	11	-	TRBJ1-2	ASSSGQNSGYT
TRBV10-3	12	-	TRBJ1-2	AISEGFNPRGYT
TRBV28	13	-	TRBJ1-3	ASGFSKGVGNTIY
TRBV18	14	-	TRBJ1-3	ASSPPALPAGNTIY
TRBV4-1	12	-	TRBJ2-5	ASSQSTAGETQY
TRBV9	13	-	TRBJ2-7	ASSVAGTFMGEQY
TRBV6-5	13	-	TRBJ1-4	ASHPGGAGNEKLF
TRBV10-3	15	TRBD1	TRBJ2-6	AISETTGTVGANVLT
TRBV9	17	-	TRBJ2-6	ASSPLLDAGALGANVLT
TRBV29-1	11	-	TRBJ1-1	SVDPGPYTEAF
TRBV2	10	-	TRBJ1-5	ASREHNQPQH
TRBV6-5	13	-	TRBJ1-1	ASSYSNQGSTEAF
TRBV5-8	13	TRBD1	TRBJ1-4	ASSLRQGTNEKLF
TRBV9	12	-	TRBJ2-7	ASSVDERPYEQY
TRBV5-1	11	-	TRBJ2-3	ASEAGNTDTQY
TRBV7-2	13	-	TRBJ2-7	ASSLLSGSTYEQY
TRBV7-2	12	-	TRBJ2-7	ASSSQNGAYEQY
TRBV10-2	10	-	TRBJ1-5	ASSESGQPQH
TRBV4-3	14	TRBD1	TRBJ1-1	ASSLDTGQGGTEAF
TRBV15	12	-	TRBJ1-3	ATSTGGSGNTIY
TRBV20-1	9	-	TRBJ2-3	SARLTDTQY